This T cell receptor beta chain is drawn from a study of T-cell reconstitution after alpha-beta-depleted transplantation in children. Preparation of the TCRbeta library involved a method that used unique molecular identifiers. MiXCR, applied by TCRdb to the PCR reads, yields one record per CDR3 protein. Seen here are 640,000 or so distinct CDR3 sequences, about 15% observed once, and the top ten hold 1.1%. This CDR3 region has 14 residues. V lost 3 bases to trimming and J lost 11 bases, with 16 bases between them. Germline V lookup: CDR1 SGHTA, CDR2 FQGTGA. The chain combines TRBV7-3 with TRBJ2-2, with TRBD2 as a possible D gene (6 bases). This TCR derives from a human donor who donated a stem cell graft to a child with acute myeloid leukemia. The sequences come from PBMCs from the stem cell graft donor, collected from the stem cell graft. The CDR3 protein is CASSLGGAVGELFF. The CDR3 DNA sequence: TGTGCCAGCAGCTTGGGCGGGGCTGTCGGTGAGCTGTTTTTT.